This TCR beta chain is from a study of T-cell reconstitution after alpha-beta-depleted transplantation in children (TCRdb year 2016). For context, the study as a whole: Using TCR repertoire profiling, the study followed T-cell immune reconstitution in a quantitative way in children after TCRalphabeta/CD19-depleted allogeneic hematopoietic cell transplantation. Study-wide findings and limitations: In some patients, high TCRbeta diversity at day 60 was attributed to recipient T cells and intrathymic progenitors that had survived conditioning. About two months after transplant, the apparently early recovery of alphabetaT-cell counts reportedly depended on just several hundred clones that had expanded rapidly and came from non-depleted graft cells. Hyperexpanded clone frequencies declined over subsequent months; after one year, T-cell counts and TCRbeta diversity were mostly attributed to newly produced T cells.

Libraries came from PCR. The sequencer listed for this sample is Illumina HiSeq 2500. TCR library preparation used molecular barcoding, with unique molecular identifiers applied to normalize quantification of the TCRbeta repertoire. TCRdb ran its own pipeline on the public reads, namely fastp trimming at Q25 and MiXCR clone calling, and kept in-frame beta chains. Each CDR3 protein appears once, grouped with its most common genes and DNA. Present in this sample are approximately 490,000 distinct CDR3 sequences, over 9.5% of which were seen just once. Jointly, the top ten make up 2% to 2.5% of the sample. The sample's treatment or condition label, in plain terms: allogeneic hematopoietic cell transplantation with graft depleted of TCRalphabeta T cells and CD19 B cells. Transplant recipients were children who received TCRalphabeta/CD19-depleted allogeneic hematopoietic cell grafts. Note on this clonotype: Its recognized antigen is unknown. A much more abundant neighbour one base away suggests this may be a read error.

The germline V gene (reference sequence) supplies CDR1 SGHNT and CDR2 YYREEE. V is cut back by 1 base and J by 7 bases, with 7 bases in the junction unmatched. From cysteine to phenylalanine, the CDR3 is 15 amino acids long. Just CDR3 DNA is preserved here, 45 bases in frame from base 1. Here the sequenced sample was PBMCs, taken before TCRalphabeta/CD19-depleted stem cell transplant. This sequence was found in a child aged 2 to 10 with inherited bone marrow failure, due to receive a stem cell transplant. The chain is made from TRBV5-4 and TRBJ2-1; the junction holds 8 bases that match TRBD2. Here is the DNA: TGTGCCAGCAGCTTGCCGGGAGGGCGTCGGAATGAGCAGTTCTTC. Its translation is CASSLPGGRRNEQFF.